This T cell receptor (beta chain) emerged from a study of blood T cells in healthy people across ages. This clonotype was seen more than once but under ten times. Donor samples were obtained from healthy Caucasian individuals from Russia, aged 6 to 90. A second PCR, run for roughly 7 to 12 cycles, used a sample-barcoded 5' primer plus a J-beta primer mix. Unique molecular identifiers of 12 random nucleotides labeled each cDNA. TCRdb re-called the 5' RACE reads through MiXCR, storing one row per CDR3 protein. This table has approximately 690,000 distinct CDR3 sequences, roughly 53% appearing once. Sequencing input: blood. This sequence was found in a man aged 55 to 70 in good health.

The CDR3 spells CASSSQWPNEKLFF. The CDR3 nucleotides are TGCGCCAGCAGCTCACAGTGGCCTAATGAAAAACTGTTTTTT. This rearrangement joins TRBV5-1 to TRBJ1-4; D remains unclear. The V end was cut by 3 bases, the J end by 3 bases, with 9 bases between. The CDR3 has 14 residues. From germline, CDR1 is SGHRS and CDR2 YFSETQ.